This TCR beta chain was recorded in a study of response to subunit inactivated influenza vaccine. The sample holds many counts of this clonotype. The antigen remains unidentified. The junction departs from the called germline gene at one end, perhaps through a read error. Study-wide findings and caveats: It was the authors' suggestion that each seasonal influenza vaccination recruits few new T cells.

TCRdb re-called the RT-PCR reads through MiXCR, storing one row per CDR3 protein. The table lists over 400,000 distinct CDR3 sequences, around 13% of them singletons. Per the germline V gene, CDR1 is SNHLY and CDR2 is FYNNEI. CDR3 length equals 15 residues. This clonotype originated in a man in his fifties or sixties who received an inactivated influenza vaccine. The rearrangement joins TRBV2 to TRBJ2-1; TRBD2 agrees at 11 bases. This sample comprised PBMCs from blood, obtained around seven weeks after vaccination. CDR3 nucleotides: TGTGCCAGCAGCGAAGGCACTAGCGGGAGTAATGAGCAGTTCTTC. It yields the protein CASSEGTSGSNEQFF. The full variable domain, completed using reference TRBV2 and TRBJ2-1, is EPEVTQTPSHQVTQMGQEVILRCVPISNHLYFYWYRQILGQKVEFLVSFYNNEISEKSEIFDDQFSVERPDGSNFTLKIRSTKLEDSAMYFCASSEGTSGSNEQFFGPGTRLTVL.